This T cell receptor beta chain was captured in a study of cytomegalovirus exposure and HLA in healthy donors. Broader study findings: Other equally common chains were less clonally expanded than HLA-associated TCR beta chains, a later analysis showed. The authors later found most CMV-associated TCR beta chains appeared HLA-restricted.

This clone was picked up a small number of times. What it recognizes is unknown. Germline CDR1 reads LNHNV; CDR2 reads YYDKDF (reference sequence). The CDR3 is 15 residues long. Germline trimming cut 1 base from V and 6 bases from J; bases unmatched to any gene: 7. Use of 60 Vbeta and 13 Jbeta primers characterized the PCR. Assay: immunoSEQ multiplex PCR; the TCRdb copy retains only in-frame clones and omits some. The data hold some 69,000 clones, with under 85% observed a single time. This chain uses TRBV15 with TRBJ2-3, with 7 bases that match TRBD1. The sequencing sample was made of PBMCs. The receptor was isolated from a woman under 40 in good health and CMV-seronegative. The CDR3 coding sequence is TGTGCCACCAGCAGAGGCGGACAGGCCGTGGATACGCAGTATTTT. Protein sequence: CATSRGGQAVDTQYF.